This T cell receptor (beta chain) was captured by sequencing in a study of blood T cell repertoires in COVID-19. Libraries were prepared by immunoSEQ multiplex PCR; TCRdb keeps only in-frame clonotypes and omits some of them. The top ten clones hold 7% to 8.5% of a sample with hundreds of thousands of clones, about 84% of them seen once. Germline lookup yields CDR1 LNHDA and CDR2 SQIVND (reference sequence). The CDR3 covers 13 residues. The V segment lost 5 bases and the J segment 8 bases; nucleotides outside the gene matches: 5. This TCR came from a woman aged 40 to 50 with acute COVID-19. The V and J genes are TRBV19 and TRBJ2-1, with TRBD2 identical over 8 bases. The sample taken for sequencing was PBMCs or T cells enriched from blood (not recorded which). CDR3 sequence (DNA): TGTGCCAGTAGTCTTCGGCGGGGGGATGAGCAGTTCTTC. Protein: CASSLRRGDEQFF.